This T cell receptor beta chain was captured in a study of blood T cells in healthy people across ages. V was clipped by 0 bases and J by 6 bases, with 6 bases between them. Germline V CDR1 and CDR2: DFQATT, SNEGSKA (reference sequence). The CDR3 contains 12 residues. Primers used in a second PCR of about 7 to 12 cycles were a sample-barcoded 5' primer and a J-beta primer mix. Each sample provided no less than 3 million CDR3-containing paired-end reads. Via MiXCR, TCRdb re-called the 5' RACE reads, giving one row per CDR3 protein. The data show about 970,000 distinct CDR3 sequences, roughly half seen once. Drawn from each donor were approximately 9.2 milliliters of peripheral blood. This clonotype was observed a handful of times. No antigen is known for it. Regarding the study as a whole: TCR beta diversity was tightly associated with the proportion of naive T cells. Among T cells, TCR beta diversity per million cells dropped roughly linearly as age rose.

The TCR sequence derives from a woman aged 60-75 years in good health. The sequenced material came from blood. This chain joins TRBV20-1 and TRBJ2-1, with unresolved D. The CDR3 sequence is CSARDLTNEQFF. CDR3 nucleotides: TGCAGTGCTAGAGATTTAACCAATGAGCAGTTCTTC.